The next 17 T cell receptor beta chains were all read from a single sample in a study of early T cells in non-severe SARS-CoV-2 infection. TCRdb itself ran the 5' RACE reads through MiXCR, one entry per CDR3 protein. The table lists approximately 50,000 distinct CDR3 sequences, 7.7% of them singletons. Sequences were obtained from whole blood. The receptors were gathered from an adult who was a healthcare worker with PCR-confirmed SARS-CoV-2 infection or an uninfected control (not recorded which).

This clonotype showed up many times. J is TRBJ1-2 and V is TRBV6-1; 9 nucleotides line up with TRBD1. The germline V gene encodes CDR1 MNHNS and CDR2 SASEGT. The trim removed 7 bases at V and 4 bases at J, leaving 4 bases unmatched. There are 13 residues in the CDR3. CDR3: CASNTGGRYGYTF. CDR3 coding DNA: TGTGCCAGCAATACAGGGGGCCGCTATGGCTACACCTTC.

The CDR3 DNA is TGCGCCAGCAGCTTCTCCCCTGGGGAATACGAGCAGTACTTC. The encoded protein is CASSFSPGEYEQYF. V usage is TRBV5-1 and J usage is TRBJ2-7; D is undetermined. The V end was cut by 2 bases, the J end by 4 bases, with 13 bases between. Germline-derived CDR1 and CDR2 are SGHRS and YFSETQ. The CDR3 is 14 amino acids.

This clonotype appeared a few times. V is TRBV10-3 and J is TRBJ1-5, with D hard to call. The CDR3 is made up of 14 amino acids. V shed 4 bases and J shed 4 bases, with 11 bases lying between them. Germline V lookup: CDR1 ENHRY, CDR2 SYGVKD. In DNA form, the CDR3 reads TGTGCCATCAGTGTTGGGCCGGATAATCAGCCCCAGCATTTT. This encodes CAISVGPDNQPQHF.

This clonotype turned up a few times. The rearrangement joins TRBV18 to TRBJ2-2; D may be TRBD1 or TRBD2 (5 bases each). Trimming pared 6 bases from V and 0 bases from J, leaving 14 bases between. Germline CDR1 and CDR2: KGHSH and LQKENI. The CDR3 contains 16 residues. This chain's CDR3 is CASSHQGRSNTGELFF. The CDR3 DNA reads TGTGCCAGCTCCCACCAGGGACGCTCGAACACCGGGGAGCTGTTTTTT.

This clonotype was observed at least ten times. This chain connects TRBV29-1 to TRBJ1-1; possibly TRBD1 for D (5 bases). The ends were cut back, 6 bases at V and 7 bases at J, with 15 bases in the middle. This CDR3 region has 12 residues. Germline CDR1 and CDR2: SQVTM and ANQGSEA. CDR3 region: CSVARQGLEAFF. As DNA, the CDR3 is TGCAGCGTCGCCAGGCAGGGCCTTGAAGCTTTCTTT.

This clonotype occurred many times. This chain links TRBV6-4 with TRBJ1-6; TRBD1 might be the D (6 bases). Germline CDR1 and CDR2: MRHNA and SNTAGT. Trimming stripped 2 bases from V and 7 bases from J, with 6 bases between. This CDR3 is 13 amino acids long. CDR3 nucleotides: TGTGCCAGCAGTGACACAGGGAATTCACCCCTCCACTTT. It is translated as CASSDTGNSPLHF.

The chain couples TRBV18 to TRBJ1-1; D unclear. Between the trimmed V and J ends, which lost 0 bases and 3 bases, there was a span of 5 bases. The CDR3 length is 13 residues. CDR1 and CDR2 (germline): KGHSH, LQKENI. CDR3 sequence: CASSPPGDTEAFF. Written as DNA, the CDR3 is TGTGCCAGCTCACCACCGGGTGACACTGAAGCTTTCTTT. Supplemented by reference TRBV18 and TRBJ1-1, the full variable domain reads NAGVMQNPRHLVRRRGQEARLRCSPMKGHSHVYWYRQLPEEGLKFMVYLQKENIIDESGMPKERFSAEFPKEGPSILRIQQVVRGDSAAYFCASSPPGDTEAFFGQGTRLTVV.

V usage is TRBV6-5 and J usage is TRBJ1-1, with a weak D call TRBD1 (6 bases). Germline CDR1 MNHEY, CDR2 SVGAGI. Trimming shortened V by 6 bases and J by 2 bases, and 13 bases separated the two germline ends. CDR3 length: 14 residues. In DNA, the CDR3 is TGTGCCAGCAGCATGACAGGATTCAACACTGAAGCTTTCTTT. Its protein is CASSMTGFNTEAFF.

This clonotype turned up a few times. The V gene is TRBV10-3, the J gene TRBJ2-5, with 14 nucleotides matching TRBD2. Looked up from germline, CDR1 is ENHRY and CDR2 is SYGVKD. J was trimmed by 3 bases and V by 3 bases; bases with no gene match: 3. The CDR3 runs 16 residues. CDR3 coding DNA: TGTGCCATCAGTGATGGACTAGCGGGGGGAAAAGAGACCCAGTACTTC. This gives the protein CAISDGLAGGKETQYF.

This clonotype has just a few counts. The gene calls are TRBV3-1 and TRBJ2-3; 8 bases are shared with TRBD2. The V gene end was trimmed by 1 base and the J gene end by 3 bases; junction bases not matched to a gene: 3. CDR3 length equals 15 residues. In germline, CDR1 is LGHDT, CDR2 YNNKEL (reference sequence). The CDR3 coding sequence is TGTGCCAGCAGCCAAGGCGGGGGGAGGACAGATACGCAGTATTTT. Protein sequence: CASSQGGGRTDTQYF.

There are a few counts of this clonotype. DNA for the CDR3: TGTGCCAGCAGCCAAGACCAAAAGGGACAGGCAACCTACAATGAGCAGTTCTTC. Translating gives CASSQDQKGQATYNEQFF. This chain joins TRBV14 and TRBJ2-1, with 8 bases lining up with TRBD1. The CDR3 length is 18 residues. Germline CDR1 SGHDN, CDR2 FVKESK. The V and J ends lost 0 bases and 2 bases, in that order; junction bases with no gene match: 9. The full variable domain, rest sourced from reference TRBV14 and TRBJ2-1, is EAGVTQFPSHSVIEKGQTVTLRCDPISGHDNLYWYRRVMGKEIKFLLHFVKESKQDESGMPNNRFLAERTGGTYSTLKVQPAELEDSGVYFCASSQDQKGQATYNEQFFGPGTRLTVL.

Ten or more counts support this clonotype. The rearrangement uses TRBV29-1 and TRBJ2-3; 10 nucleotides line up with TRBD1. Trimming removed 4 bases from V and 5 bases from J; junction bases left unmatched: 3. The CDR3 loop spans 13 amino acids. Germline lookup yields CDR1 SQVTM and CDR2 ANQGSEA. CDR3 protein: CSVGQGAGDTQYF. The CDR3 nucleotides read TGCAGCGTTGGACAGGGGGCGGGAGATACGCAGTATTTT.

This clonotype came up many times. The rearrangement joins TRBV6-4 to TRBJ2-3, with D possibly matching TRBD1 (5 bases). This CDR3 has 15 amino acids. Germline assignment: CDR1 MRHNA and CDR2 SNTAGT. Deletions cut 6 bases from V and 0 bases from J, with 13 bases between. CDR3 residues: CASSLDSSSTDTQYF. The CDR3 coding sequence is TGTGCCAGCAGCCTAGACAGCTCTAGCACAGATACGCAGTATTTT.

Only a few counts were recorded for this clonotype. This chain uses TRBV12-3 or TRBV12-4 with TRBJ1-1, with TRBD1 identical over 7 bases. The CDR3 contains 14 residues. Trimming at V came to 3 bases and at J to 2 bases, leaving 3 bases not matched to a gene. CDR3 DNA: TGTGCCAGCAGTTTGACAGGGTCAAACACTGAAGCTTTCTTT. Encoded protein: CASSLTGSNTEAFF.

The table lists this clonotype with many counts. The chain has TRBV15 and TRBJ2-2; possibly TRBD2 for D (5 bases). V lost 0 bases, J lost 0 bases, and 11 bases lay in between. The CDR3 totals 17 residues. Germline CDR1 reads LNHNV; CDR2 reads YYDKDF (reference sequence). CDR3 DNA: TGTGCCACCAGCAGAGATCGGGGATCGGCGAACACCGGGGAGCTGTTTTTT. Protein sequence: CATSRDRGSANTGELFF.

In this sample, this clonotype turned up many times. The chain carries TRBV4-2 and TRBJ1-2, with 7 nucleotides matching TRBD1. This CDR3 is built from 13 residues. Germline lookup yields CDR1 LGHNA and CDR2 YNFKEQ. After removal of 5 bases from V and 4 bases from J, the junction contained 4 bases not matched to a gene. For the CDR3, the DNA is TGTGCCAGCAGCAAGGGACAGCTCTATGGCTACACCTTC. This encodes CASSKGQLYGYTF.

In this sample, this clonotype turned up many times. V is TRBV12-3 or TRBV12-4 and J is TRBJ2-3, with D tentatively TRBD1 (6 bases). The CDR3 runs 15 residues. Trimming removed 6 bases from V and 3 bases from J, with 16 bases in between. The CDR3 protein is CASSLLATGTDTQYF. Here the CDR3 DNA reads TGTGCCAGCAGCCTCCTAGCCACAGGGACAGATACGCAGTATTTT.